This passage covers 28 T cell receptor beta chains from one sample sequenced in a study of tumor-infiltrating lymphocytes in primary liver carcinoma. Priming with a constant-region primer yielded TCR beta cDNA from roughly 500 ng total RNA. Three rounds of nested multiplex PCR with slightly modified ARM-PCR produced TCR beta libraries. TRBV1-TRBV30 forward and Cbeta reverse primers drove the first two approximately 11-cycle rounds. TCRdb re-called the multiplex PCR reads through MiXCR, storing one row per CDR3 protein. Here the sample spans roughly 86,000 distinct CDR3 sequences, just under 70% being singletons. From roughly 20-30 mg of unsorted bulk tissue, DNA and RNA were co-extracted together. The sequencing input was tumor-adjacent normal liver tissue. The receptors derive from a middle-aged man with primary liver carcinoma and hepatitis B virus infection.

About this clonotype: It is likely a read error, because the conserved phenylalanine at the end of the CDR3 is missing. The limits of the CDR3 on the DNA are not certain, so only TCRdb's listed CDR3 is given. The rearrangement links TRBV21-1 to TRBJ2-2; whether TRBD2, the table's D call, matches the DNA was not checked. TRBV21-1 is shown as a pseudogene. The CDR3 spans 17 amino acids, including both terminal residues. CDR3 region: CASRGTSGSKHTGELFS.

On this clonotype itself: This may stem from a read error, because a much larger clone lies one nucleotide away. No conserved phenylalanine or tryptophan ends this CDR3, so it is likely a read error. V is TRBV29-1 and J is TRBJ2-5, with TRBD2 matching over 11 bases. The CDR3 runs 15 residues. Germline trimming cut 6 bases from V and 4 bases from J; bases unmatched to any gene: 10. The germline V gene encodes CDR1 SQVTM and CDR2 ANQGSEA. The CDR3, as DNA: TGCAGCGTCGTAATTAGCGGGAGGGGAAGAGAGACCCAGTACCTC. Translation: CSVVISGRGRETQYL.

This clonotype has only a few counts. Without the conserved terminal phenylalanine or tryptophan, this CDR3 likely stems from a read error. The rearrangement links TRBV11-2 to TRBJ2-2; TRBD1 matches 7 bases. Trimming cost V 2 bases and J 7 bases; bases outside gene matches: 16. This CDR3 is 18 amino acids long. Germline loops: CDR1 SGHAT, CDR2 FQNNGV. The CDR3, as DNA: TGTGCCAGCAGCTTATCTTACTGGGATAGGGGGCGTAGCGGGGAGCTGTTTCTT. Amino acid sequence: CASSLSYWDRGRSGELFL.

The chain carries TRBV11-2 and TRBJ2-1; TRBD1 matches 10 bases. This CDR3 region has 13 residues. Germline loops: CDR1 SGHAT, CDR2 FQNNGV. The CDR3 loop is CVSRDRGQDEQFF. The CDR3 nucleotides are TGTGTGAGTCGGGACAGGGGCCAGGATGAGCAGTTCTTC.

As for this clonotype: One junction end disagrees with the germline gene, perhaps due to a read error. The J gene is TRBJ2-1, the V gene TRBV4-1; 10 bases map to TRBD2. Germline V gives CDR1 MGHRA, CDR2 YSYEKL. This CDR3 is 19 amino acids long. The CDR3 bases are TGCGCCAGCAGCCTAAAGGGACTAGCGAGAGGCATAGGGTACAATGAACAGTTCTTC. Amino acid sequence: CASSLKGLARGIGYNEQFF.

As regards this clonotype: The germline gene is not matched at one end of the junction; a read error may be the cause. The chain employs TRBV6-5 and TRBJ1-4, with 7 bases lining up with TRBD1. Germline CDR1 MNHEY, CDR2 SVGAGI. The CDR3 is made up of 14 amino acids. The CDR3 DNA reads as TGTGCCAACAGGGGTGACAGGCCTAATGAAAAGCTGTTTTTT. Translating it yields CANRGDRPNEKLFF.

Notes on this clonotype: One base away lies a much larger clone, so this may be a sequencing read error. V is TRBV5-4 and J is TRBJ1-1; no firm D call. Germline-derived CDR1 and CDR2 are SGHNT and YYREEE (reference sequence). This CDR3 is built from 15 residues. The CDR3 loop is CASSSEQKMNTEALF. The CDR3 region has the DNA TGTGCCAGCAGCTCGGAACAGAAAATGAACACTGAAGCTCTCTTT.

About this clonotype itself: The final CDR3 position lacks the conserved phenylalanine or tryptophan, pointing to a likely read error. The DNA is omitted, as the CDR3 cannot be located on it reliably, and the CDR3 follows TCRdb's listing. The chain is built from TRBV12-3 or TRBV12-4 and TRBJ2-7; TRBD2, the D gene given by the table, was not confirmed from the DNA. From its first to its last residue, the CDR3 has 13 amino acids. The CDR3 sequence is CASSQLAGYEKYL.

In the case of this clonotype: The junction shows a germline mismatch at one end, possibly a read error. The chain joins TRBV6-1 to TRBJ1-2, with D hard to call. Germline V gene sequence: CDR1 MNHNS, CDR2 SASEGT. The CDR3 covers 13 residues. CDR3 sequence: CASSQTYWLGYAF. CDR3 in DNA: TGTGCCAGCAGTCAAACCTACTGGCTTGGCTACGCCTTC.

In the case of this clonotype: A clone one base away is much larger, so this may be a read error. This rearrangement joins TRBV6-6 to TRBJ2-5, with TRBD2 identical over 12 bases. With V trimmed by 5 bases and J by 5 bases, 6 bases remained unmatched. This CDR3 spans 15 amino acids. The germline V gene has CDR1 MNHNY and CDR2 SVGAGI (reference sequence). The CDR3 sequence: CASSLGTSGHETQYF. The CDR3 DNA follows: TGTGCCAGCAGTCTCGGGACTAGCGGGCATGAGACCCAGTACTTC.

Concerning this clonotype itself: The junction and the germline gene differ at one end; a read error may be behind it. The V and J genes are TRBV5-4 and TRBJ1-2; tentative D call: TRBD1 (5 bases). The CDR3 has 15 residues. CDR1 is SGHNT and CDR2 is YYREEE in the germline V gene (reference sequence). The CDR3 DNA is TGTGCCAGTAGCTTGGGCCTCCGGGGCACGGGGGACTACACCTTC. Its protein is CASSLGLRGTGDYTF.

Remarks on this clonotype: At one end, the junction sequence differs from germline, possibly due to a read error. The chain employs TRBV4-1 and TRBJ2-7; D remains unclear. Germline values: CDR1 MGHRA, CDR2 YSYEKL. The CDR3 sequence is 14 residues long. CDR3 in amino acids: CAISPLGNGYEQYF. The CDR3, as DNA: TGCGCCATCAGCCCACTTGGGAATGGCTACGAGCAGTACTTC.

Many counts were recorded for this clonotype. The DNA for the CDR3 is TGTGCCATCAGTGAGGGACAGGGCGCAGATACGCAGTATTTT. It encodes CAISEGQGADTQYF. V is TRBV10-3 and J is TRBJ2-3; 8 bases are a match to TRBD1. CDR3 size: 14 residues. From germline, CDR1 is ENHRY and CDR2 SYGVKD. Losses at the gene ends were 2 bases for V and 4 bases for J; bases not matched to a gene: 2.

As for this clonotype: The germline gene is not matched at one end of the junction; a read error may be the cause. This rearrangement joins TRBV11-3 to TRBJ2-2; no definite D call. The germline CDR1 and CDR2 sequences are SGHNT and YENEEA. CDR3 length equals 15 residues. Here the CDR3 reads CASGLVAGVSGELFF. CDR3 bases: TGTGCCAGCGGCTTAGTAGCAGGAGTTTCCGGGGAGCTGTTTTTT.

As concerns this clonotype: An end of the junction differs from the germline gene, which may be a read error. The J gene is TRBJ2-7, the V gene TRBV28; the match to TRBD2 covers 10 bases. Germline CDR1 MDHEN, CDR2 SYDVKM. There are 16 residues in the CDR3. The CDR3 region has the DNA TGTGCCAGCATTTTAGTCGCTAGCGGGAGCTCCTACGAGCAGTACTTC. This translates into CASILVASGSSYEQYF.

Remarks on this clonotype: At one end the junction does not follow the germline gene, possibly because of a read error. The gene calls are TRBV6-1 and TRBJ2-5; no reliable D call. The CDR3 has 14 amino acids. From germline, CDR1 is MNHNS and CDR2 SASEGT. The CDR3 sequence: CASSDPASQETRYF. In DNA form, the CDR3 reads TGTGCCAGCAGTGATCCGGCAAGCCAAGAGACCCGGTACTTC.

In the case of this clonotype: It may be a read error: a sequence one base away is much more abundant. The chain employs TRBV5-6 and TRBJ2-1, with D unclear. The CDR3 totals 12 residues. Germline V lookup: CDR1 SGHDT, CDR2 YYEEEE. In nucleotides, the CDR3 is TGTGCCAGCACCTTGCGCTGGAATGAGCAGTTCTTC. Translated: CASTLRWNEQFF. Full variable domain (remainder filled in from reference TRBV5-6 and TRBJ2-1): DAGVTQSPTHLIKTRGQQVTLRCSPKSGHDTVSWYQQALGQGPQFIFQYYEEEERQRGNFPDRFSGHQFPNYSSELNVNALLLGDSALYLCASTLRWNEQFFGPGTRLTVL.

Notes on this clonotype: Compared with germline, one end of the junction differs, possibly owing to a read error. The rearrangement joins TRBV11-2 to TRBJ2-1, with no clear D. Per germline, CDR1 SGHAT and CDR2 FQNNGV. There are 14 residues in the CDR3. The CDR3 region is CASSTMLGSNKQFF. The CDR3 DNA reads TGTGCCAGCAGCACGATGCTAGGAAGCAATAAGCAGTTCTTC.

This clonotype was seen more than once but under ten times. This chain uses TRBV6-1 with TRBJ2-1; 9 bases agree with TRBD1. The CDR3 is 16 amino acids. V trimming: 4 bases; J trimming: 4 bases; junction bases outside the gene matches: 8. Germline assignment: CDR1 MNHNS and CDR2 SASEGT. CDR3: CASSAHRDRAYNEQFF. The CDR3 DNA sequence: TGTGCCAGCAGTGCGCACCGGGACAGGGCGTACAATGAGCAGTTCTTC.

CDR3 bases: TGTGCCAGCAGTATACCTTCGGGACTAGTGAGTACGAGCCATGAGCAGTTCTTC. Its translation: CASSIPSGLVSTSHEQFF. The chain has TRBV7-9 and TRBJ2-1, with 8 bases fitting TRBD2. The germline CDR1 and CDR2 sequences are SEHNR and FQNEAQ (reference sequence). The CDR3 sequence is 18 residues long. V lost 6 bases and J lost 8; bases outside the gene matches: 21. Filled out from reference TRBV7-9 and TRBJ2-1, the complete variable domain reads DTGVSQNPRHKITKRGQNVTFRCDPISEHNRLYWYRQTLGQGPEFLTYFQNEAQLEKSRLLSDRFSAERPKGSFSTLEIQRTEQGDSAMYLCASSIPSGLVSTSHEQFFGPGTRLTVL.

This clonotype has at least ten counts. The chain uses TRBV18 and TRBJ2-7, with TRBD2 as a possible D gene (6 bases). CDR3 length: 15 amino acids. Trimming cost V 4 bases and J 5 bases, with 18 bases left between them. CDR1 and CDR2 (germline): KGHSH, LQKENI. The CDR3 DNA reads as TGTGCCAGCTCACTTGACGGAGGGGCTAGCGACGAGCAGTACTTC. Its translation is CASSLDGGASDEQYF.

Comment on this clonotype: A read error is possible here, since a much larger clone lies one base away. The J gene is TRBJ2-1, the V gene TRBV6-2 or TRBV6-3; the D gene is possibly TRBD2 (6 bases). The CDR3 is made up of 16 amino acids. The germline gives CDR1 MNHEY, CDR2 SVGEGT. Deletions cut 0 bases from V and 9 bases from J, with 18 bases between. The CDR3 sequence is CASSYSYGSGIGEQFF. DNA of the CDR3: TGTGCCAGCAGTTACTCGTACGGGAGTGGGATTGGTGAGCAGTTCTTC.

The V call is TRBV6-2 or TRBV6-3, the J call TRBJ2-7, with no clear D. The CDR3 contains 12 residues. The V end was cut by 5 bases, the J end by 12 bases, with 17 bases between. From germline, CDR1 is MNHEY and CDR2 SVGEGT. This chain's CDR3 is CASSPETSFRYF. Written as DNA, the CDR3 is TGTGCCAGCAGTCCCGAGACATCCTTTAGGTACTTC.

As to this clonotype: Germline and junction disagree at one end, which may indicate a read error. The CDR3 sequence: CVSSQNGITGELFF. DNA of the CDR3: TGCGTCAGCAGCCAAAACGGGATCACCGGGGAGCTGTTTTTT. This chain connects TRBV4-1 to TRBJ2-2; D might be TRBD2 (5 bases). This CDR3 spans 14 amino acids. Germline values: CDR1 MGHRA, CDR2 YSYEKL.

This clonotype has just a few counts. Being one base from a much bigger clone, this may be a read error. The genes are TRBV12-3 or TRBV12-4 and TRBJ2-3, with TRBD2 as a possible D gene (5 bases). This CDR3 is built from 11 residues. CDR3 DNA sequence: TGTGCCAGCACCCTCGGGGATAGGCAGTATTTT. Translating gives CASTLGDRQYF.

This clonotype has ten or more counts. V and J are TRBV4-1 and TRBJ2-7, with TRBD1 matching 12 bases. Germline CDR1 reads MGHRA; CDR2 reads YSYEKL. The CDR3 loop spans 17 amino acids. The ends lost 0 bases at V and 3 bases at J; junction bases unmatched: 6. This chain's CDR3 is CASSQDPGQGADYEQYF. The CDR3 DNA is TGCGCCAGCAGCCAAGATCCGGGACAGGGGGCCGACTACGAGCAGTACTTC.

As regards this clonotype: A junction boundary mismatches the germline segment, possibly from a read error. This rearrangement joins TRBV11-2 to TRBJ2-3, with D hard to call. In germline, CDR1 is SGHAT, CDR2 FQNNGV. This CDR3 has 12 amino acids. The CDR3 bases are TGTGCCAGCACGGGCGAGAGCGATACGCCGTATTTT. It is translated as CASTGESDTPYF.

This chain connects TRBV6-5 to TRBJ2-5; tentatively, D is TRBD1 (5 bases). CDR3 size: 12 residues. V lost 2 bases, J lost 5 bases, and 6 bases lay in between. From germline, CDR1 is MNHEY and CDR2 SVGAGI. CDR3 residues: CASSYGAETQYF. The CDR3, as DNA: TGTGCCAGCAGTTACGGGGCTGAGACCCAGTACTTC.